The 22 T cell receptor beta chains reported below all come from one sample, sequenced in a study of cytotoxic CD8 clonotypes in ibrutinib-treated CLL. The repertoire was sequenced with immunoSEQ multiplex PCR; TCRdb's copy has only in-frame clones and lacks some. The sample shows 100,000 to 150,000 clones, approximately 83% of them seen only once. The sample here was PBMCs, taken after 24 months of ibrutinib treatment. These receptors all come from a human donor with chronic lymphocytic leukemia.

This sequence joins TRBV30 and TRBJ1-4; 8 bases map to TRBD1. Germline trimming cut 7 bases from V and 10 bases from J; bases unmatched to any gene: 11. CDR3 length: 13 amino acids. The V gene's germline CDR1 is GTSNPN and CDR2 SVGIG (reference sequence). In DNA form, the CDR3 reads TGTGCCTCCTGGACAGGGCCGCCTGGAAAACTGTTTTTT. Residues: CASWTGPPGKLFF.

This clone was detected only once. The chain is built from TRBV21-1 and TRBJ2-1; the listed D gene, TRBD1, was not tested against the DNA. TRBV21-1 is tagged as a pseudogene. This CDR3 contains 13 residues. The CDR3 loop is CASSPRDRVKQFF. The CDR3 bases are TGTGCCAGCAGCCCCAGAGACAGGGTAAAGCAGTTCTTC.

The chain couples TRBV4-2 to TRBJ2-7; 8 positions match TRBD2. Losses at the gene ends were 3 bases for V and 1 base for J; bases not matched to a gene: 8. The CDR3 is made up of 16 amino acids. CDR1 is LGHNA and CDR2 is YNFKEQ in the germline V gene. CDR3 in amino acids: CASSHPPSGSSYEQYF. Written as DNA, the CDR3 is TGTGCCAGCAGCCACCCTCCCAGCGGGAGTTCCTACGAGCAGTACTTC.

The chain has TRBV19 and TRBJ2-7, with D possibly TRBD2 on 6 matching bases. This CDR3 region has 12 residues. V was pared by 10 bases and J by 6 bases, with 16 bases between. Germline lookup yields CDR1 LNHDA and CDR2 SQIVND (reference sequence). The chain's CDR3 is CATSPSGSEQYF. DNA of the CDR3: TGTGCCACCAGCCCCTCCGGGAGCGAGCAGTACTTC. The entire variable domain, with the rest obtained from reference TRBV19 and TRBJ2-7, is as follows: DGGITQSPKYLFRKEGQNVTLSCEQNLNHDAMYWYRQDPGQGLRLIYYSQIVNDFQKGDIAEGYSVSREKKESFPLTVTSAQKNPTAFYLCATSPSGSEQYFGPGTRLTVT.

The chain combines TRBV14 with TRBJ2-2, with a tentative D call TRBD1 (5 bases). CDR1 is SGHDN and CDR2 is FVKESK in the germline V gene. There are 17 residues in the CDR3. V gave up 0 bases and J gave up 4 bases, with 15 bases separating them. CDR3 in amino acids: CASSQEGALWVTGELFF. The CDR3 nucleotides read TGTGCCAGCAGCCAAGAAGGGGCCTTGTGGGTCACCGGGGAGCTGTTTTTT.

This chain links TRBV5-6 with TRBJ1-6; TRBD1 matches at 9 bases. The CDR3 extends over 14 amino acids. Germline V gene sequence: CDR1 SGHDT, CDR2 YYEEEE. Unmatched junction bases numbered 2, after V lost 4 bases and J lost 6 bases. The CDR3 loop reads CASSTGQGNSPLHF. The CDR3 DNA sequence: TGTGCCAGCAGCACGGGACAGGGTAATTCACCCCTCCACTTT.

The V call is TRBV15, the J call TRBJ2-5, with a weak D call TRBD1 (5 bases). V lost 8 bases to trimming and J lost 5 bases, with 15 bases between them. The CDR3 is 13 residues long. CDR1 LNHNV and CDR2 YYDKDF come from the germline V gene (reference sequence). CDR3 DNA sequence: TGTGCCACCGCCCTTCAGGGCAGGGAGACCCAGTACTTC. This codes for CATALQGRETQYF.

V gene TRBV28 combines with J gene TRBJ1-5, with unresolved D. The CDR3 is 14 residues long. Trimming removed 1 base from V and 0 bases from J, with 4 bases in between. Germline V CDR1 and CDR2: MDHEN, SYDVKM. Written as DNA, the CDR3 is TGTGCCAGCAGTTTATCAAGTAGCAATCAGCCCCAGCATTTT. Amino acids: CASSLSSSNQPQHF.

This sequence joins TRBV20-1 and TRBJ1-2; D is perhaps TRBD1 (5 bases). Per the germline V gene, CDR1 is DFQATT and CDR2 is SNEGSKA (reference sequence). The ends were cut back, 5 bases at V and 7 bases at J, with 11 bases in the middle. This CDR3 is built from 11 residues. The CDR3 bases are TGCAGTGCTGGGGCGGTTCTTGGCTACACCTTC. Its protein is CSAGAVLGYTF.

The V and J genes are TRBV27 and TRBJ2-2, with 9 bases matching TRBD2. With V trimmed by 5 bases and J by 2 bases, 9 bases remained unmatched. In germline, CDR1 is MNHEY, CDR2 SMNVEV (reference sequence). This CDR3 region has 17 residues. The CDR3 sequence: CASSRPQRGANTGELFF. CDR3 bases: TGTGCCAGCAGTAGACCACAGCGGGGGGCTAACACCGGGGAGCTGTTTTTT.

The V call is TRBV18, the J call TRBJ2-3, with no clear D. The CDR3 is made up of 14 amino acids. The germline V gene has CDR1 KGHSH and CDR2 LQKENI. Trimming left V 3 bases short and J 2 bases short, with 9 bases between. CDR3 amino acids: CASSPVFNTDTQYF. The CDR3 DNA is TGTGCCAGCTCACCGGTATTCAACACAGATACGCAGTATTTT. Complete variable domain (other parts from reference TRBV18 and TRBJ2-3): NAGVMQNPRHLVRRRGQEARLRCSPMKGHSHVYWYRQLPEEGLKFMVYLQKENIIDESGMPKERFSAEFPKEGPSILRIQQVVRGDSAAYFCASSPVFNTDTQYFGPGTRLTVL.

Comment on this clone: Different DNA sequences within this sample yield the same CDR3. The chain recombines TRBV7-2 with TRBJ1-5, with 9 bases that match TRBD1. Germline CDR1 and CDR2: SGHTA and FQGNSA. The junction had 1 base not matched to a gene; V was cut back by 2 bases and J by 5 bases. The CDR3 runs 14 residues. CDR3: CASSLRQGDQPQHF. The CDR3 DNA reads TGTGCCAGCAGCTTAAGACAGGGGGATCAGCCCCAGCATTTT.

This CDR3 reads CASSSGDRGTTDTQYF. In nucleotides, the CDR3 is TGTGCCAGCAGCAGCGGGGACAGGGGGACCACAGATACGCAGTATTTT. J is TRBJ2-3 and V is TRBV7-9; 11 positions match TRBD1. Germline values: CDR1 SEHNR, CDR2 FQNEAQ (reference sequence). The CDR3 has 16 amino acids. After removal of 5 bases from V and 2 bases from J, the junction contained 6 bases not matched to a gene.

The V and J genes are TRBV4-3 and TRBJ2-1; possibly TRBD1 for D (5 bases). This CDR3 region has 13 residues. Germline CDR1 and CDR2: LGHNA and YSLEER. The V end lost 8 bases, the J end lost 4 bases, and 12 bases lay between the germline ends. The CDR3 DNA reads TGCGCCAGCCGCCCTCAGGGTTACAATGAGCAGTTCTTC. Translation gives CASRPQGYNEQFF.

The rearrangement uses TRBV30 and TRBJ2-1, with TRBD2 identical over 13 bases. Trimming at V came to 3 bases and at J to 10 bases, leaving 9 bases not matched to a gene. The CDR3 spans 15 residues. The germline gives CDR1 GTSNPN, CDR2 SVGIG (reference sequence). CDR3 residues: CAWSADWGLAGEQFF. In DNA form, the CDR3 reads TGTGCCTGGAGCGCGGACTGGGGACTAGCGGGAGAGCAGTTCTTC. The whole variable domain, remainder taken from reference TRBV30 and TRBJ2-1, is SQTIHQWPATLVQPVGSPLSLECTVEGTSNPNLYWYRQAAGRGLQLLFYSVGIGQISSEVPQNLSASRPQDRQFILSSKKLLLSDSGFYLCAWSADWGLAGEQFFGPGTRLTVL.

This clone has more than one count but fewer than ten. Other DNA sequences in the sample encode the same CDR3. The rearrangement joins TRBV19 to TRBJ2-2; D is undetermined. CDR3 length: 12 amino acids. The V and J ends lost 0 bases and 7 bases respectively, with 3 bases between them. Germline V gene sequence: CDR1 LNHDA, CDR2 SQIVND (reference sequence). The CDR3 sequence is CASSIENGELFF. DNA for the CDR3: TGTGCCAGTAGTATAGAAAACGGGGAGCTGTTTTTT. Using reference TRBV19 and TRBJ2-2 for the parts outside the CDR3, the full variable domain is DGGITQSPKYLFRKEGQNVTLSCEQNLNHDAMYWYRQDPGQGLRLIYYSQIVNDFQKGDIAEGYSVSREKKESFPLTVTSAQKNPTAFYLCASSIENGELFFGEGSRLTVL.

The V and J genes are TRBV7-2 and TRBJ2-1, with no clear D. Trimming took 1 base from V and 5 from J, leaving 9 bases between them. The CDR3 totals 14 residues. Germline CDR1 reads SGHTA; CDR2 reads FQGNSA. Here the CDR3 DNA reads TGTGCCAGCAGCTTAGGGGTAGGTAACAATGAGCAGTTCTTC. This sequence encodes CASSLGVGNNEQFF.

The chain uses TRBV28 and TRBJ2-7; D is tentatively TRBD1 or TRBD2 (5 bases each). Per germline, CDR1 MDHEN and CDR2 SYDVKM. This CDR3 comprises 11 residues. V was clipped by 3 bases and J by 12 bases, with 12 bases between them. This chain's CDR3 is CASSLRRGVYF. CDR3 sequence (DNA): TGTGCCAGCAGTTTGCGGCGAGGGGTGTACTTC.

This chain uses TRBV9 with TRBJ2-5, with D maybe TRBD2 (5 bases). The CDR3 extends over 14 amino acids. The germline CDR1 and CDR2 sequences are SGDLS and YYNGEE. Trimming took 3 bases from V and 7 from J, leaving 16 bases between them. DNA for the CDR3: TGTGCCAGCAGCGCGGACTTAGTGGCAACGACCCAGTACTTC. Amino acids: CASSADLVATTQYF.

This clone was counted only a few times. This chain uses TRBV7-6 with TRBJ2-3; tentatively, D is TRBD1 (5 bases). Germline V CDR1 and CDR2: SGHVS, FNYEAQ. The CDR3 is 14 amino acids. Deletions cut 5 bases from V and 2 bases from J, with 11 bases between. CDR3 sequence: CASSPRQYTDTQYF. CDR3 nucleotide sequence: TGTGCCAGCAGCCCAAGACAGTACACAGATACGCAGTATTTT.

This clone was counted a single time. J is TRBJ1-1 and V is TRBV5-4, with 7 bases identical to TRBD1. In germline, CDR1 is SGHNT, CDR2 YYREEE (reference sequence). V lost 4 bases, J lost 0 bases, and 15 bases stayed unmatched. The CDR3 runs to 18 residues. The CDR3 reads CASSRSSAWTGMNTEAFF. In DNA form, the CDR3 reads TGTGCCAGCAGCCGCTCAAGTGCTTGGACAGGCATGAACACTGAAGCTTTCTTT.

V gene TRBV9 combines with J gene TRBJ1-4; a weak D match, TRBD1 (6 bases). The CDR3 sequence is 14 residues long. Trimming cost V 3 bases and J 4 bases, with 10 bases left between them. Germline V gene sequence: CDR1 SGDLS, CDR2 YYNGEE. CDR3 amino acids: CASSGDRNNEKLFF. The CDR3 coding sequence is TGTGCCAGCAGCGGAGACAGGAATAATGAAAAACTGTTTTTT. Combining the CDR3 with reference TRBV9 and TRBJ1-4 gives the whole variable domain DSGVTQTPKHLITATGQRVTLRCSPRSGDLSVYWYQQSLDQGLQFLIQYYNGEERAKGNILERFSAQQFPDLHSELNLSSLELGDSALYFCASSGDRNNEKLFFGSGTQLSVL.